The subject of this entry is one TCR beta chain. This clone appeared once. Its antigen is unknown. No much larger clonotype is one base removed from it; base qualities were not supplied. The immunoSEQ Assay, a bias-controlled multiplex PCR, was used to amplify TCRbeta CDR3 regions from genomic DNA. The published analysis was carried out like this. The number of nucleated cells in each sample was estimated from the amplification of reference gene primers within the assay. Sequence reads were collapsed and filtered to measure the absolute abundance of every unique TCRbeta CDR3 rearrangement. Productive Simpson clonality was computed per sample as the square root of Simpson's diversity index over productive rearrangements. Entries here come from immuneACCESS through TCRdb and include only in-frame sequences with V and J called. Some clones fail to appear in such tables; in the studies checked, an unresolved V gene covers under half of the shortfall, and the cause of the remainder is unknown. That table furnishes V, J and clone size, whereas the DNA furnished D and trimming. For this sample there are approximately 93,000 clones; about nine tenths appear just once. The top ten hold 1.1% of the sample.

The collaborating institutions used their own protocols to collect whole blood in K2EDTA tubes. For TCRbeta analysis, collaborators shipped samples as frozen whole blood, isolated PBMCs, or DNA extracted from either of those sample types. Based on the germline V gene (reference sequence), the CDR1 and CDR2 sequences are MNHEY and SMNVEV. The germline ends are 12 bases apart after V is trimmed by 3 bases and J by 0 bases. There are 16 amino acids in the CDR3, from cysteine to phenylalanine inclusive. CDR3 DNA is the only sequence kept; it has 48 bases, read in frame from the first base. This sample is part of a study of blood T cell repertoires in COVID-19 (TCRdb year 2020). For context, the study as a whole: Samples covering the acute and convalescent phases of COVID-19 were provided by collaborators in the United States, Italy and Spain. The prospective study material was composed of cDNA or gDNA derived from T cells, B-cell-depleted T cells, or PBMCs. Where available, HLA class I and class II types were taken from metadata supplied by the sample provider and were not determined by assay-based typing. The repertoires were released in a freely available public database meant as a resource for research on the immune response to SARS-CoV-2. Samples were obtained from the ongoing ImmuneRACE study (first 160 participants) and from 950 to 1,500 subjects provided by 6 global collaborators. Sample metadata almost always included a de-identified subject ID, COVID-19 status, age in years and sex. Deeply sampled blood TCRbeta repertoires from subjects exposed to, actively infected with, or recovered from COVID-19 were included in the dataset.

General study outcomes and caveats: The quantity of clinical and demographic metadata differed by source and by participant and was supplied without curation.

This sequence uses TRBV27 and TRBJ2-1; the best D guess is TRBD2, with 5 bases matching. Sequencing used peripheral blood. The TCR comes from a human donor in a cohort sampled during active COVID-19. The DNA sequence is TGTGCCAGCAGTTTGTATCCGGGAAGCTCCTACAATGAGCAGTTCTTC. Its amino acids are CASSLYPGSSYNEQFF.